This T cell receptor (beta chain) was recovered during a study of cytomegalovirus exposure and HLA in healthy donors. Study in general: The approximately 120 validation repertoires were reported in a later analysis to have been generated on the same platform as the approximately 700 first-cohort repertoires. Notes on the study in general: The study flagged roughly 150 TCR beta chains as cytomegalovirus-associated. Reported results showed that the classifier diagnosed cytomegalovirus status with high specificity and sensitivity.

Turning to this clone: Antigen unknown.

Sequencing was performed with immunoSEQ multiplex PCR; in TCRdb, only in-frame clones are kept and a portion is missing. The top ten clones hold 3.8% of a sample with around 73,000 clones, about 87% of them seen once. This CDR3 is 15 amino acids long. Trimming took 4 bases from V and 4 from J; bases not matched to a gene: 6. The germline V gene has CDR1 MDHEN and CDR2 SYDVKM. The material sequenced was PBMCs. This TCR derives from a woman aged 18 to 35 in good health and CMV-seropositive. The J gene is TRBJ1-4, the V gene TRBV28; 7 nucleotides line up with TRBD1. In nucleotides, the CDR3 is TGTGCCAGCAGTTCCTGGACAGGCGGTAATGAAAAACTGTTTTTT. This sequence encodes CASSSWTGGNEKLFF.